The clone carrying this T cell receptor beta chain was detected once. The method was immunoSEQ multiplex PCR; TCRdb's version includes in-frame clones alone and lacks a portion of them. The sample comprises around 180,000 clones, roughly nine tenths of which are singletons, and about 11% rests with the top ten. This sample is drawn from a study of radiation and T cells in renal cell carcinoma. The germline CDR1 and CDR2 sequences are SGHAT and FQNNGV. Trimming left V 3 bases short and J 0 bases short, with 6 bases between. This CDR3 is 13 amino acids long. Time point in this sample: blood 4 weeks post-SBRT, at nephrectomy. Documented treatment: 15 Gy SBRT to primary tumor, nephrectomy 4 weeks later.

The V gene is TRBV11-2, the J gene TRBJ2-7; unclear D gene. The TCR originated in a woman aged 45-65 years with renal cell carcinoma. The sample was blood, taken from a patient whose treatment included radiotherapy and nephrectomy. The CDR3 DNA reads TGTGCCAGCAGCTTCCTTGCCTCCTACGAGCAGTACTTC. This encodes CASSFLASYEQYF.